The rows below give T cell receptor beta chains drawn from one sample of a study of control samples from healthy donors and cancer patients. Sequencing was performed with immunoSEQ multiplex PCR; in TCRdb, only in-frame clones are kept and a portion is missing. The table has fewer than 300,000 clones, over 75% seen once. Sequenced sample: PBMCs. The source of these receptors is a woman aged 55-69 years with lung cancer. CDR3s include the opening cysteine and the closing phenylalanine or tryptophan. D genes are given only for firm matches. Part of the rows lack a size; the others show once, few, many or a class for expanded clones.

>.|.|TRBJ2-3|TRBV11-3
CASSAGTFDTQYF
TGTGCCAGCAGCGCCGGGACTTTTGATACGCAGTATTTT
>.|.|TRBJ1-6|TRBV30
CAWMGSRSPLHF
TGTGCCTGGATGGGATCTCGGTCACCCCTCCACTTT
>.|.|TRBJ2-3|TRBV19
CASRGGARDTQYF
TGTGCCAGTAGAGGGGGGGCCAGAGATACGCAGTATTTT
>.|.|TRBJ1-1|TRBV11-3
CASSFKGPNTEAFF
TGTGCCAGCAGCTTCAAGGGGCCGAACACTGAAGCTTTCTTT
>TRBD1|.|TRBJ2-7|TRBV5-1
CASSPGQVSYEQYF
TGCGCCAGCAGCCCAGGACAGGTCTCCTACGAGCAGTACTTC
>.|once|TRBJ2-6|TRBV3-1/TRBV3-2
CASSQDPGALTGANVLTF
TGTGCCAGCAGCCAAGACCCGGGGGCGCTTACTGGGGCCAACGTCCTGACTTTC
>TRBD1|.|TRBJ1-6|TRBV4-1
CASSQDQRDSYDSPLHF
TGCGCCAGCAGCCAAGATCAGCGGGACAGTTACGACTCACCCCTCCACTTT
>TRBD1|.|TRBJ2-7|TRBV7-2
CASSLYGTDTYEQYF
TGTGCCAGCAGCTTATATGGGACAGATACCTACGAGCAGTACTTC
>.|.|TRBJ2-5|TRBV7-6
CASSLVGVQETQYF
TGTGCCAGCAGCTTAGTGGGGGTCCAAGAGACCCAGTACTTC
>.|.|TRBJ1-5|TRBV6-6
CASSRRGLFNQPQHF
TGTGCCAGCAGTCGTCGAGGGTTGTTCAATCAGCCCCAGCATTTT
>.|.|TRBJ1-2|TRBV3-1/TRBV3-2
CASSPNQGGDYGYTF
TGTGCCAGCAGCCCGAACCAGGGAGGGGACTATGGCTACACCTTC
>.|once|TRBJ1-1|TRBV3-1/TRBV3-2
CASSQDEAMKAFF
TGTGCCAGCAGCCAAGATGAAGCGATGAAAGCTTTCTTT
>.|.|TRBJ2-5|TRBV2
CASSPTLSQETQYF
TGTGCCAGCAGTCCGACTCTGAGCCAAGAGACCCAGTACTTC
>TRBD1|once|TRBJ2-7|TRBV7-2
CASSLSGQPHEQYF
TGTGCCAGCAGCCTATCGGGACAGCCCCACGAGCAGTACTTC
>.|.|TRBJ2-1|TRBV5-5
CASSLYRENEQFF
TGTGCCAGCAGCTTATACAGGGAGAATGAGCAGTTCTTC
>.|.|TRBJ1-1|TRBV19
CASSIGYSNTEAFF
TGTGCCAGTAGTATTGGGTACTCGAACACTGAAGCTTTCTTT
>TRBD2|.|TRBJ2-5|TRBV20-1
CSASPPLAGWETQYF
TGCAGTGCTAGTCCTCCCCTAGCGGGATGGGAGACCCAGTACTTC
>.|.|TRBJ1-5|TRBV12-5
CASGLPSKPQHF
TGTGCTAGTGGTTTGCCAAGCAAGCCCCAGCATTTT
>.|.|TRBJ1-1|TRBV5-1
CASSLGDGNTEAFF
TGCGCCAGCAGCTTGGGGGACGGGAACACTGAAGCTTTCTTT
>.|.|TRBJ2-1|TRBV5-4
CASSLPGTGEDEQFF
TGTGCCAGCAGCTTGCCCGGGACCGGTGAGGATGAGCAGTTCTTC